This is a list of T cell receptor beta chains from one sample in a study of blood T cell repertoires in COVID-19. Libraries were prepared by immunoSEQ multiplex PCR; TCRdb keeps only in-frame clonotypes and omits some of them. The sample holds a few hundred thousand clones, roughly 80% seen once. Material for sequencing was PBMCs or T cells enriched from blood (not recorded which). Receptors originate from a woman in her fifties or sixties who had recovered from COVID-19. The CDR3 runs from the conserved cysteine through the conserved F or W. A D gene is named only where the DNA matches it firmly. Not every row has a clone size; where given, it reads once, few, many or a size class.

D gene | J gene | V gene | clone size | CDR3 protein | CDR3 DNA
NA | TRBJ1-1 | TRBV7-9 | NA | CASSSTGVNTEAFF | TGTGCCAGCAGCTCGACAGGCGTGAACACTGAAGCTTTCTTT
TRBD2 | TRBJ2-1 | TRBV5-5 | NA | CASSPWTSGSNEQFF | TGTGCCAGCAGCCCCTGGACTAGCGGGAGCAATGAGCAGTTCTTC
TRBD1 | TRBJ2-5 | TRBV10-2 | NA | CASRDRDQYF | TGCGCCAGCAGGGACAGGGACCAGTACTTC
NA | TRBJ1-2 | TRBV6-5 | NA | CASSYSVRSGYTF | TGTGCCAGCAGTTACTCCGTGCGTTCTGGCTACACCTTC
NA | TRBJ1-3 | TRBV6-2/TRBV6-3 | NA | CASSLAGFSGNTIYF | TGTGCCAGCAGTTTGGCAGGGTTCTCTGGAAACACCATATATTTT
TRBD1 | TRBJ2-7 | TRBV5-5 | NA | CASSLDTGGAGEQYF | TGTGCCAGCAGCCTGGATACAGGGGGCGCGGGGGAGCAGTACTTC
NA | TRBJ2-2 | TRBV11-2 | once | CASSLGTTNTGELFF | TGTGCCAGCAGCTTGGGGACAACGAACACCGGGGAGCTGTTTTTT
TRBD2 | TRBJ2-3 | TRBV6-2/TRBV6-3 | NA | CASSMTSGGASDTQYF | TGTGCCAGCAGCATGACTAGCGGGGGGGCCTCAGATACGCAGTATTTT
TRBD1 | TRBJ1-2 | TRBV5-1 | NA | CASSFGDRGLRGSEAYGYTF | TGCGCCAGCAGCTTTGGGGACAGGGGTCTCCGGGGATCAGAGGCCTATGGCTACACCTTC
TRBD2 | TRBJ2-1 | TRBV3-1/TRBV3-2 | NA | CASSLLSGTGGEQFF | TGTGCCAGCAGCCTCCTGAGCGGGACCGGGGGTGAGCAGTTCTTC
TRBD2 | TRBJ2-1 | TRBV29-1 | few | CSVEDRRLAGSNEQFF | TGCAGCGTTGAAGATCGAAGACTAGCGGGATCCAATGAGCAGTTCTTC
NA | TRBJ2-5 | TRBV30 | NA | CAWSGAIQETQYF | TGTGCCTGGAGTGGGGCGATCCAAGAGACCCAGTACTTC
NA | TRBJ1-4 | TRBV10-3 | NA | CAISESTQLEKLFF | TGTGCCATCAGTGAGTCGACTCAGCTAGAAAAACTGTTTTTT
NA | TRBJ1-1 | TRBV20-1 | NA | CSASSGNTEAFF | TGCAGTGCTAGTAGCGGGAACACTGAAGCTTTCTTT
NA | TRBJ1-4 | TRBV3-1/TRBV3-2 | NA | CASSQVWGATNEKLFF | TGTGCCAGCAGTCAAGTGTGGGGGGCAACTAATGAAAAACTGTTTTTT
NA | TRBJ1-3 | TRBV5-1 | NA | CASSLGTGNTIYF | TGCGCCAGCAGCTTGGGGACAGGAAACACCATATATTTT
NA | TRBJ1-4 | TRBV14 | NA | CASSLRPREELFF | TGTGCCAGCAGCCTCCGGCCCAGAGAGGAACTGTTTTTT
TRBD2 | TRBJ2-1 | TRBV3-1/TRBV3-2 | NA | CASSQVILAGGNEQFF | TGTGCCAGCAGCCAAGTAATACTAGCGGGGGGTAATGAGCAGTTCTTC
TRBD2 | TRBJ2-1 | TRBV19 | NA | CASSMWGLAGPTNNEQFF | TGTGCCAGTAGTATGTGGGGACTAGCGGGACCGACCAACAATGAGCAGTTCTTC
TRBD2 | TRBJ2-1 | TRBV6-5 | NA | CASSYGGVSNEQFF | TGTGCCAGCAGTTACGGGGGGGTTAGCAATGAGCAGTTCTTC
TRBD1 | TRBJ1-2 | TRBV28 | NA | CASRSGTGNGYTF | TGTGCCAGCAGGTCCGGGACAGGGAATGGCTACACCTTC
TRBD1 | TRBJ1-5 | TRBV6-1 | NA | CASSEATGGNQPQHF | TGTGCCAGCAGTGAAGCGACAGGGGGCAATCAGCCCCAGCATTTT
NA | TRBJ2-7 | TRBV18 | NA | CASSPRGNPSYEQYF | TGTGCCAGCTCACCACGAGGGAATCCCTCCTACGAGCAGTACTTC
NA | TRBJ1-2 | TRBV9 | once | CASSVESQGYYGYTF | TGTGCCAGCAGCGTAGAGTCGCAGGGGTACTATGGCTACACCTTC
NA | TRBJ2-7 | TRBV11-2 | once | CASGPSAGTYEQYF | TGTGCATCCGGGCCGTCGGCGGGGACCTACGAGCAGTACTTC
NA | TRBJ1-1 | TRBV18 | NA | CASSPLLAGANTEAFF | TGTGCCAGCTCACCACTACTGGCAGGCGCGAACACTGAAGCTTTCTTT
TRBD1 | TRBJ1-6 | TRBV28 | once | CASSLGAGGGSPLHF | TGTGCCAGCAGTTTGGGGGCAGGGGGAGGATCACCCCTCCACTTT
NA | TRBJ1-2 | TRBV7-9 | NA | CASSRAGGKGYTF | TGTGCCAGCAGCCGCGCTGGGGGGAAAGGCTACACCTTC
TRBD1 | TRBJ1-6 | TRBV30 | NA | CAWSLQGFNSPLHF | TGTGCCTGGAGCTTACAGGGGTTTAATTCACCCCTCCACTTT
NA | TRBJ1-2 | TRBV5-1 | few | CASSLGAVSNYGYTF | TGCGCCAGCAGCTTGGGGGCAGTCTCCAACTATGGCTACACCTTC
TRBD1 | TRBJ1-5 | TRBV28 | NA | CASSPALTGTVSQPQHF | TGTGCCAGCAGTCCAGCATTAACAGGGACAGTGTCTCAGCCCCAGCATTTT
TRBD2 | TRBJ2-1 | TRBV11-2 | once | CASSFPTAAGFRNEQFF | TGTGCCAGCAGCTTCCCTACGGCAGCGGGGTTTAGGAATGAGCAGTTCTTC
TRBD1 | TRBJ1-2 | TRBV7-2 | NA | CASSLSVPGQSYGYTF | TGTGCCAGCAGCTTATCCGTTCCGGGACAGTCCTATGGCTACACCTTC
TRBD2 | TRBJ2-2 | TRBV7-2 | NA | CASSLVGTSGSFAGELFF | TGTGCCAGCAGCTTAGTCGGGACTAGCGGGAGTTTCGCCGGGGAGCTGTTTTTT
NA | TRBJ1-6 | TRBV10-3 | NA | CAISENPGLNSPLHF | TGTGCCATCAGTGAGAATCCAGGCCTAAATTCACCCCTCCACTTT
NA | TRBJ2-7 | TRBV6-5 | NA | CASSLPAGIPYEQYF | TGTGCCAGCAGCCTCCCCGCAGGGATCCCCTACGAGCAGTACTTC
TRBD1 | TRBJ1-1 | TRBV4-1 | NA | CASSHEQGRIEAFF | TGCGCCAGCAGCCATGAACAGGGGAGGATTGAAGCTTTCTTT
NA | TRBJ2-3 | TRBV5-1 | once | CASSQQPPTTASTDTQYF | TGCGCCAGCAGCCAACAACCCCCAACGACAGCTAGCACAGATACGCAGTATTTT
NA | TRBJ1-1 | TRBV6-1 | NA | CASSEERVIAEAFF | TGTGCCAGCAGTGAAGAGAGGGTAATTGCTGAAGCTTTCTTT
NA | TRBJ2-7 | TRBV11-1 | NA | CASSFTGRAYEQYF | TGTGCCAGCAGCTTTACCGGCAGGGCCTACGAGCAGTACTTC
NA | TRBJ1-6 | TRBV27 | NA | CASSIRGSPLHF | TGTGCCAGCAGTATAAGGGGATCGCCCCTCCACTTT
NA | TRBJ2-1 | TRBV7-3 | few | CASSSPRHTGPYNEQFF | TGTGCCAGCAGCTCCCCCCGCCATACAGGGCCCTACAATGAGCAGTTCTTC
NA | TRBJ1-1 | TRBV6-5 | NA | CASSSLQGFHTEAFF | TGTGCCAGCAGTTCACTTCAGGGGTTCCACACTGAAGCTTTCTTT
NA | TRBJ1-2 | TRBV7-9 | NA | CASSLGQDYGYTF | TGTGCCAGCAGCTTAGGACAGGATTATGGCTACACCTTC
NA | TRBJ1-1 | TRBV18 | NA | CASSATSGVGMNTEAFF | TGTGCCAGCTCAGCTACGAGCGGGGTTGGAATGAACACTGAAGCTTTCTTT
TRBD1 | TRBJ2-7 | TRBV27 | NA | CASSPGTGGNEQYF | TGTGCCAGCAGTCCCGGGACAGGGGGCAACGAGCAGTACTTC
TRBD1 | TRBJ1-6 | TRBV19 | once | CASSRDRVRDSPLHF | TGTGCCAGTAGTAGAGACAGGGTAAGGGATTCACCCCTCCACTTT
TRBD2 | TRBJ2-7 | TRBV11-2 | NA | CASSFSGGALGYEQYF | TGTGCCAGCAGCTTTAGCGGGGGGGCCTTGGGGTACGAGCAGTACTTC
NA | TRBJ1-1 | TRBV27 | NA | CASSFGDRNTEAFF | TGTGCCAGCAGTTTTGGAGACAGGAACACTGAAGCTTTCTTT
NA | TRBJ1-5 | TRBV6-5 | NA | CASSIAVGNQPQHF | TGTGCCAGCAGCATAGCGGTAGGGAATCAGCCCCAGCATTTT
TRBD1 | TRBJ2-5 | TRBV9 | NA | CASSTTGGDQTQYF | TGTGCCAGCAGCACGACAGGGGGCGACCAGACCCAGTACTTC
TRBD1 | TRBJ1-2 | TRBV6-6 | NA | CASSRHPQGTYGYTF | TGTGCCAGCAGCCGACACCCACAGGGGACCTATGGCTACACCTTC